This T cell receptor (beta chain) is from a study of CD8 T cells in ankylosing spondylitis. Overall study findings and caveats: Apparently characteristic of ankylosing spondylitis blood was a TCR beta motif (about eight highly homologous variants). Researchers reportedly found disease-linked clones significantly enriched in matched ankylosing spondylitis synovial fluid.

In germline, CDR1 is MNHEY, CDR2 SMNVEV (reference sequence). V dropped 10 bases and J dropped 4; count of bases not matched to a gene: 4. This CDR3 has 13 residues. One entry per CDR3 protein results from TCRdb running MiXCR on the 5' RACE reads. This sample yields about 800,000 distinct CDR3 sequences, of which 12% are seen a single time; approximately 0.5% belongs to the top ten. In its sample, this clonotype was seen a few times. The antigen is unknown. This TCR was recovered from a male donor with ankylosing spondylitis. The chain couples TRBV27 to TRBJ2-1; 10 bases agree with TRBD2. Sequencing was done on a sample of blood, either unsorted or a sorted T cell fraction (not recorded which). This chain's CDR3 is CATTSGAYNEQFF. CDR3 in DNA: TGTGCCACCACTAGCGGGGCGTACAATGAGCAGTTCTTC.